Below, 15 T cell receptor beta chains from the same sample are listed, as sequenced in a study of OX40 agonist ivuxolimab in advanced cancers. The method was immunoSEQ multiplex PCR; TCRdb's version includes in-frame clones alone and lacks a portion of them. This table holds about 70,000 clones, 65% to 90% found once. The starting material was CD4+ or CD8+ T cells sorted from blood, obtained in a trial of the OX40 agonist ivuxolimab. Receptor source: an adult with an advanced solid tumor such as melanoma, head and neck, liver or kidney cancer.

V usage is TRBV7-2 and J usage is TRBJ1-1, with D possibly matching TRBD1 (6 bases). CDR1 and CDR2 from the germline V gene are SGHTA and FQGNSA. This CDR3 comprises 16 residues. The ends were cut back, 5 bases at V and 1 base at J, with 17 bases in the middle. The DNA of the CDR3 is TGTGCCAGCAGCAGAGGGGGGGCTGGCGGGAACACTGAAGCTTTCTTT. This gives the protein CASSRGGAGGNTEAFF.

This rearrangement joins TRBV5-1 to TRBJ2-3; D call uncertain. V lost 4 bases and J lost 6, with 9 bases in between. The CDR3 covers 12 residues. Germline lookup yields CDR1 SGHRS and CDR2 YFSETQ. The DNA of the CDR3 is TGCGCCAGCAGCCTTCTGGGGGATACGCAGTATTTT. Amino acid sequence: CASSLLGDTQYF.

This clone appeared once. The chain carries TRBV30 and TRBJ2-7; D is uncertain. V lost 5 bases, J lost 3 bases, and 11 bases lay in between. The CDR3 loop spans 12 amino acids. CDR1 is GTSNPN and CDR2 is SVGIG in the germline V gene (reference sequence). Here the CDR3 reads CAWGAGSYEQYF. The CDR3 DNA is TGTGCCTGGGGCGCCGGCAGCTACGAGCAGTACTTC. Using reference TRBV30 and TRBJ2-7 for the parts outside the CDR3, the full variable domain is SQTIHQWPATLVQPVGSPLSLECTVEGTSNPNLYWYRQAAGRGLQLLFYSVGIGQISSEVPQNLSASRPQDRQFILSSKKLLLSDSGFYLCAWGAGSYEQYFGPGTRLTVT.

The V gene is TRBV6-4, the J gene TRBJ2-1; 8 nucleotides match TRBD2. The CDR3 sequence is 15 residues long. Germline loops: CDR1 MRHNA, CDR2 SNTAGT. V dropped 6 bases and J dropped 2; count of bases not matched to a gene: 6. In DNA form, the CDR3 reads TGTGCCAGCAGCCTCGGGCGGGGGGCCTACAATGAGCAGTTCTTC. Its protein product is CASSLGRGAYNEQFF.

This clone was seen more than once but under ten times. The chain recombines TRBV10-3 with TRBJ1-6; no firm D call. Per the germline V gene, CDR1 is ENHRY and CDR2 is SYGVKD. V was pared by 3 bases and J by 10 bases, with 10 bases between. The CDR3 loop spans 13 amino acids. CDR3 sequence: CAISDLQDSPLHF. In DNA form, the CDR3 reads TGTGCCATCAGTGACCTCCAGGACTCACCCCTCCACTTT.

V usage is TRBV7-8 and J usage is TRBJ2-2; the match to TRBD1 covers 8 bases. The CDR3 consists of 15 residues. The V segment lost 8 bases and the J segment 4 bases; nucleotides outside the gene matches: 9. Germline lookup yields CDR1 SGHVS and CDR2 FQNEAQ. The CDR3 coding sequence is TGTGCCAGCGGAGGGGCAGGGGGCGGCACCGGGGAGCTGTTTTTT. Protein product: CASGGAGGGTGELFF.

On this clone: This same CDR3 is encoded by further DNA sequences in the sample. The chain carries TRBV28 and TRBJ1-5, with D possibly being TRBD1 (5 bases). The CDR3 contains 14 residues. V lost 3 bases to trimming and J lost 6 bases, with 12 bases between them. CDR1 and CDR2 from the germline V gene are MDHEN and SYDVKM. Here the CDR3 DNA reads TGTGCCAGCAGTTTGGACGGGGGGGGTCAGCCCCAGCATTTT. Translation: CASSLDGGGQPQHF. Full variable domain (missing parts from reference TRBV28 and TRBJ1-5): DVKVTQSSRYLVKRTGEKVFLECVQDMDHENMFWYRQDPGLGLRLIYFSYDVKMKEKGDIPEGYSVSREKKERFSLILESASTNQTSMYLCASSLDGGGQPQHFGDGTRLSIL.

The chain is built from TRBV6-5 and TRBJ2-3; TRBD2 matches at 9 bases. With V trimmed by 2 bases and J by 2 bases, 2 bases remained unmatched. The CDR3 sequence is 15 residues long. Looked up from germline, CDR1 is MNHEY and CDR2 is SVGAGI. In nucleotides, the CDR3 is TGTGCCAGCAGTTACGAGCGGGGGGACACAGATACGCAGTATTTT. This codes for CASSYERGDTDTQYF.

The chain joins TRBV7-2 to TRBJ1-4, with D perhaps matching TRBD1 (6 bases). The germline CDR1 and CDR2 sequences are SGHTA and FQGNSA. Trimming took 5 bases from V and 8 from J, leaving 18 bases between them. CDR3 length: 15 residues. The CDR3 sequence: CASSPMGGRNEKLFF. As DNA, the CDR3 is TGTGCCAGCAGCCCGATGGGGGGGCGGAACGAAAAACTGTTTTTT.

This chain joins TRBV6-5 and TRBJ2-2, with D perhaps given as TRBD1 or TRBD2 (5 bases each). The V gene lost 2 bases and the J gene lost 4 bases, with 11 bases spanning the gap. The CDR3 runs to 15 residues. Germline loops: CDR1 MNHEY, CDR2 SVGAGI. The CDR3, as DNA: TGTGCCAGCAGTTACGTGAGGGGAAGCACCGGGGAGCTGTTTTTT. This encodes CASSYVRGSTGELFF.

This rearrangement joins TRBV5-1 to TRBJ2-2; TRBD1 matches at 7 bases. V dropped 4 bases and J dropped 3; count of bases not matched to a gene: 6. Germline V gene data show CDR1 as SGHRS and CDR2 as YFSETQ. The length of the CDR3 is 15 residues. Written as DNA, the CDR3 is TGCGCCAGCAGCATGAAGGGGGCTGACACCGGGGAGCTGTTTTTT. The encoded protein is CASSMKGADTGELFF.

V is TRBV6-5 and J is TRBJ2-5, with a possible D match to TRBD2 (5 bases). The V gene lost 6 bases and the J gene lost 2 bases, with 16 bases spanning the gap. Looked up from germline, CDR1 is MNHEY and CDR2 is SVGAGI. This CDR3 contains 15 residues. The CDR3 loop is CASSPASWLQETQYF. In DNA form, the CDR3 reads TGTGCCAGCAGCCCCGCTAGCTGGTTACAAGAGACCCAGTACTTC.

This clone was seen more than once but under ten times. V usage is TRBV7-2 and J usage is TRBJ1-4; D is possibly TRBD1 (5 bases). The CDR3 has 16 amino acids. V shed 5 bases and J shed 3 bases, with 16 bases lying between them. Per the germline V gene, CDR1 is SGHTA and CDR2 is FQGNSA. In DNA form, the CDR3 reads TGTGCCAGCAGCAATAAACCCGGGACGGCTAATGAAAAACTGTTTTTT. Translated: CASSNKPGTANEKLFF.

This clone came up once. The chain employs TRBV5-4 and TRBJ2-3, with D perhaps given as TRBD1 or TRBD2 (6 bases each). The CDR3 covers 15 residues. Germline V gene data show CDR1 as SGHNT and CDR2 as YYREEE (reference sequence). V lost 0 bases, J lost 0 bases, and 8 bases lay in between. The CDR3 protein is CASSLEGGSTDTQYF. The CDR3 DNA reads as TGTGCCAGCAGCTTGGAGGGGGGAAGCACAGATACGCAGTATTTT.

V is TRBV7-2 and J is TRBJ1-3, with 8 bases identical to TRBD1. This CDR3 spans 14 amino acids. Losses at the gene ends were 5 bases for V and 4 bases for J; bases not matched to a gene: 4. The V gene's germline CDR1 is SGHTA and CDR2 FQGNSA. CDR3 in DNA: TGTGCCAGCAGCCTACAGGGGGGGGGAAACACCATATATTTT. Encoded protein: CASSLQGGGNTIYF.